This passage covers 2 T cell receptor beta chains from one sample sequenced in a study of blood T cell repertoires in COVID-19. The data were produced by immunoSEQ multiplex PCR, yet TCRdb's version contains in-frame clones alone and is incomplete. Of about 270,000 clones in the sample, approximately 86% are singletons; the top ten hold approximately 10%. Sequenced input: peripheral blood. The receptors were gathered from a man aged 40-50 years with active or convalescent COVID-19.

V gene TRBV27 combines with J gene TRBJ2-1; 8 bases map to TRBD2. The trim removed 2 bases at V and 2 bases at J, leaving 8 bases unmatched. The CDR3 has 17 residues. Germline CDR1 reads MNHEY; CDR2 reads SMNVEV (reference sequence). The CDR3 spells CASSLTPRGRPYNEQFF. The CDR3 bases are TGTGCCAGCAGTTTAACCCCACGCGGGAGGCCCTACAATGAGCAGTTCTTC.

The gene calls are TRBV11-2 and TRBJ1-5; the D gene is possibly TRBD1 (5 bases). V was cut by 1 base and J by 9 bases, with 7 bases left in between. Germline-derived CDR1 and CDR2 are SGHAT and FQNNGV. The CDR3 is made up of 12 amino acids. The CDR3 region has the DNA TGTGCCAGCAGCTTAGGCGGGGGGCCCCAGCATTTT. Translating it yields CASSLGGGPQHF.